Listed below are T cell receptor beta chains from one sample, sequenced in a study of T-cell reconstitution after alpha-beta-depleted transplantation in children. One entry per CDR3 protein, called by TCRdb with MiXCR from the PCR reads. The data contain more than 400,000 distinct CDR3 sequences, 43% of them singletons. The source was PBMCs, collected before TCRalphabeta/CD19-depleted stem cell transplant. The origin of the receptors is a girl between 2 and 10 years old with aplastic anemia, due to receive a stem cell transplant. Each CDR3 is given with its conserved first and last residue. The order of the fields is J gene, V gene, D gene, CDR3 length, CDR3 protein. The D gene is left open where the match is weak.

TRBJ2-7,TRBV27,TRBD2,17,CASISHPPSGSPYEQYF
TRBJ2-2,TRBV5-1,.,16,CASSLDTVGEPGELFF
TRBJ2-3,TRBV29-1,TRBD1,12,CSGRQGSDTQYF
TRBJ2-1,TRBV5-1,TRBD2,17,CASSSLTSGNILDEQFF
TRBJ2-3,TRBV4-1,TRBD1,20,CASSQEGPNRGLSSTDTQYF
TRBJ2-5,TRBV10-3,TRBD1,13,CAIRGTGGETQYF
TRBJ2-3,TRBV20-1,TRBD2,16,CSARGTRLAATDTQYF
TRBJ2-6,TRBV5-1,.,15,CASSLGGSGANVLTF
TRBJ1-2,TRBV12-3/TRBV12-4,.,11,CASSPGGGNTF
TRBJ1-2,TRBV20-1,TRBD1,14,CSAREDRVMNGYTF
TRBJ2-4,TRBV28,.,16,CASSETGPLAKNIQYF
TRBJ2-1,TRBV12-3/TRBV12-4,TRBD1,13,CASSLEQGNEQFF
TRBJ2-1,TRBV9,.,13,CASSETGVNEQFF
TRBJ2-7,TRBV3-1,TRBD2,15,CASSQYRREGDEQYF
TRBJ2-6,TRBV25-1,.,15,CASSGHRAGANVLTF
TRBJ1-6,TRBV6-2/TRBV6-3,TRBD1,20,CASSYSARQGGPFQNSPLHF
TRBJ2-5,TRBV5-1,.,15,CASSLAGLGQETQYF
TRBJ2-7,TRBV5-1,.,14,CASSTDGAPYEQYF
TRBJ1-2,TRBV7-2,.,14,CASSLAGRTYGYTF
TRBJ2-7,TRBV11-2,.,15,CASSPSGDTFYEQYF
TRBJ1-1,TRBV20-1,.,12,CSAGIGDTEAFF
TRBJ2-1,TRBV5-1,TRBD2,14,CASSTGLAGVEQFF
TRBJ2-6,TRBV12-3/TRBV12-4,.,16,CASSLAQGAGANVLTF
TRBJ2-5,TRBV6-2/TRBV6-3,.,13,CASNAAPQETQYF
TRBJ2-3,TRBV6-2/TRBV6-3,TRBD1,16,CASSVAGTGRTDTQYF
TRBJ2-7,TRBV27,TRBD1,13,CASTRGQGYEQYF
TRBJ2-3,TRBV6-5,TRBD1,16,CASSYPRDRGTDTQYF
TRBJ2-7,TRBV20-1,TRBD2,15,CSAREVAGGIYEQYF
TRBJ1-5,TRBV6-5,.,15,CASSFSSQKVQPQHF
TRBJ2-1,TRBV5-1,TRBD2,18,CASSPRTSGRTSWNEQFF
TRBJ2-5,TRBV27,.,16,CASSLSVFVQRETQYF
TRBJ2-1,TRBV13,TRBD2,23,CASSYKGESGLAGGPRTYNEQFF
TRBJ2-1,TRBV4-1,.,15,CASSLVKGSKYEQFF
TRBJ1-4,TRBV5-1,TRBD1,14,CASSRDRTNEKLFF
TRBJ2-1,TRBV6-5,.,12,CASSPRLNEQFF
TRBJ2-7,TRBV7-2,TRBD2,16,CASSPTMGSGSHEQYF
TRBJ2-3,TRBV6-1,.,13,CASSRDLTDTQYF
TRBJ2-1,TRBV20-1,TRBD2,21,CSARGAGLAGGHYSGYNEQFF
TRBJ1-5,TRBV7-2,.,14,CASSFAGYNQPQHF
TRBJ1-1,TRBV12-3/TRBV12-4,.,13,CASSLRQDPEAFF